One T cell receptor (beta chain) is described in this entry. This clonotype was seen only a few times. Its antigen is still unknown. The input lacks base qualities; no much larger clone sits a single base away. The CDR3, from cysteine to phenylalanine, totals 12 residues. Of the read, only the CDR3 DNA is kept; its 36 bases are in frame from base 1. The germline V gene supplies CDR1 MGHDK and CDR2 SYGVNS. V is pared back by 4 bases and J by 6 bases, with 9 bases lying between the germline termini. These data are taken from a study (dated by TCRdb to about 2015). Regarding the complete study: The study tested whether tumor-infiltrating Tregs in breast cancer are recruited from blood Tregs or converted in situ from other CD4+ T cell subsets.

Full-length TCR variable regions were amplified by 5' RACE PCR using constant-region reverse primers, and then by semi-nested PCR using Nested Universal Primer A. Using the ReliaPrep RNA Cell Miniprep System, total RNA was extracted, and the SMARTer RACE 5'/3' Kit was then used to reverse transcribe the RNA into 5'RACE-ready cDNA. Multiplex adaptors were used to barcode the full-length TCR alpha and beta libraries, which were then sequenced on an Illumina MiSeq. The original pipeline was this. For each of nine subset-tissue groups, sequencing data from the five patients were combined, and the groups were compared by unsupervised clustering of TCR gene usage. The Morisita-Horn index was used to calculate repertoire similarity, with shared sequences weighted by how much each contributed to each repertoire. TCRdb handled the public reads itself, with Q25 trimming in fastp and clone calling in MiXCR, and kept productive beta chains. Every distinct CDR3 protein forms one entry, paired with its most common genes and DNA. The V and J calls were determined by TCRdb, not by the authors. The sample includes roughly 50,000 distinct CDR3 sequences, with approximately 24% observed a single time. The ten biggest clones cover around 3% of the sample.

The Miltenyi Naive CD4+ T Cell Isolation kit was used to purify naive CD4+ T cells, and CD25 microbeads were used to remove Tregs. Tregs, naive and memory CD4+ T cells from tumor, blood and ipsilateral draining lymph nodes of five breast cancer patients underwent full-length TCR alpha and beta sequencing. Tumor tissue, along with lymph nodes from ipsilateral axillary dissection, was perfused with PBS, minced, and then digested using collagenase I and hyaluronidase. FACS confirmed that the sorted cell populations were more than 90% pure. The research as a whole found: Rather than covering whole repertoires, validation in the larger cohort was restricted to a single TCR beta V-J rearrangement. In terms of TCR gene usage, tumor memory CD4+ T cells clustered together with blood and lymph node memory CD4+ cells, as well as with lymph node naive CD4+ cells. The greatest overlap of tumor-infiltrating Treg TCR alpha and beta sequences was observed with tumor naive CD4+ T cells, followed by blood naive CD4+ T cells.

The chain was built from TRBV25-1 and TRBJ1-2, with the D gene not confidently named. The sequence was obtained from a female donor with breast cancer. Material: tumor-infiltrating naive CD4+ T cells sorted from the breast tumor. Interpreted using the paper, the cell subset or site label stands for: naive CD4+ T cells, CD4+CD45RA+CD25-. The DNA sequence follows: TGTGCCAGCAGTGGACTAAAGGATGGCTACACCTTC. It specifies CASSGLKDGYTF.